This T cell receptor (beta chain) was identified in a study of control samples from healthy donors and cancer patients. Assay used: immunoSEQ multiplex PCR; TCRdb lists only in-frame clones, some missing. Here the sample spans approximately 82,000 clones, roughly 93% being singletons. The CDR3 consists of 14 residues. Per the germline V gene, CDR1 is LNHNV and CDR2 is YYDKDF (reference sequence). Deletions cut 0 bases from V and 2 bases from J, with 7 bases between. The sequence came from a young woman in good health. V usage is TRBV15 and J usage is TRBJ1-2; D gene ambiguous. The source material was blood. The CDR3: CATSREEGNYGYTF. Here the CDR3 DNA reads TGTGCCACCAGCAGAGAGGAAGGGAACTATGGCTACACCTTC.